Shown below are 25 T cell receptor beta chains from a single sample sequenced in a study of blood T cell repertoires in COVID-19. TCRdb's table, derived via immunoSEQ multiplex PCR, lists solely in-frame clones and lacks some. In the table there are 110,000 to 150,000 clones, roughly 90% of which are singletons. The sample consisted of peripheral blood. All receptors derive from a man between 65 and 79 years old with acute or convalescent COVID-19.

This rearrangement joins TRBV29-1 to TRBJ2-2, with TRBD2 matching over 7 bases. CDR1 is SQVTM and CDR2 is ANQGSEA in the germline V gene. Unmatched junction bases numbered 6, after V lost 7 bases and J lost 7 bases. This CDR3 has 12 amino acids. The CDR3 DNA reads as TGCAGCGGGAGACCTAGCGGCGGGGAGCTGTTTTTT. As protein: CSGRPSGGELFF.

The rearrangement joins TRBV15 to TRBJ2-7, with TRBD2 identical over 10 bases. CDR1 and CDR2 (germline): LNHNV, YYDKDF (reference sequence). The junction had 17 bases not matched to a gene; V was cut back by 9 bases and J by 0 bases. CDR3 size: 18 residues. The CDR3 sequence is CATQRGLADTSSSYEQYF. CDR3 bases: TGTGCCACGCAAAGAGGACTAGCGGATACTAGTTCCTCCTACGAGCAGTACTTC.

V gene TRBV2 combines with J gene TRBJ1-5; 7 bases agree with TRBD1. V lost 6 bases to trimming and J lost 9 bases; unmatched junction nucleotides: 8. CDR3 length equals 13 residues. Looked up from germline, CDR1 is SNHLY and CDR2 is FYNNEI. The CDR3 DNA reads TGTGCCAGCAGGGAAACAGGGGTGAGGCCCCAGCATTTT. Encoded protein: CASRETGVRPQHF.

The chain joins TRBV3-1 (or the pseudogene TRBV3-2) to TRBJ1-5; D not certain. Per germline, CDR1 LGHDT and CDR2 YNNKEL (reference sequence). The V end lost 4 bases, the J end lost 7 bases, and 14 bases lay between the germline ends. The CDR3 length is 14 residues. The CDR3 DNA reads as TGTGCCAGCAGCCCGGACTCTGAGGGCCAGCCCCAGCATTTT. Translated, it gives CASSPDSEGQPQHF.

The rearrangement links TRBV5-6 to TRBJ2-6; 7 nucleotides match TRBD1. This CDR3 spans 17 amino acids. Trimming cost V 4 bases and J 2 bases; bases outside gene matches: 9. The germline V gene has CDR1 SGHDT and CDR2 YYEEEE. As DNA, the CDR3 is TGTGCCAGCAGCACGGGACAGACAATGCCTGGGGCCAACGTCCTGACTTTC. Translation: CASSTGQTMPGANVLTF. Drawing the rest from reference TRBV5-6 and TRBJ2-6, the complete variable domain is DAGVTQSPTHLIKTRGQQVTLRCSPKSGHDTVSWYQQALGQGPQFIFQYYEEEERQRGNFPDRFSGHQFPNYSSELNVNALLLGDSALYLCASSTGQTMPGANVLTFGAGSRLTVL.

The chain is built from TRBV5-1 and TRBJ2-5, with 16 bases matching TRBD2. Germline CDR1 and CDR2: SGHRS and YFSETQ. The junction had 9 bases not matched to a gene; V was cut back by 5 bases and J by 5 bases. The CDR3 has 17 residues. Written as DNA, the CDR3 is TGCGCCAGCAGTCCGGGACTAGCGGGAGGGCCGGGGGAGACCCAGTACTTC. Amino acids: CASSPGLAGGPGETQYF.

This clone was seen only a few times. The chain combines TRBV19 with TRBJ1-3; the match to TRBD1 covers 8 bases. The V gene end was trimmed by 5 bases and the J gene end by 4 bases; junction bases not matched to a gene: 4. Germline loops: CDR1 LNHDA, CDR2 SQIVND (reference sequence). The CDR3 is 14 residues long. This chain's CDR3 is CASSGQGDGNTIYF. The CDR3 DNA reads as TGTGCCAGTAGTGGACAGGGTGACGGAAACACCATATATTTT. The full variable domain, with the rest looked up from reference TRBV19 and TRBJ1-3, is DGGITQSPKYLFRKEGQNVTLSCEQNLNHDAMYWYRQDPGQGLRLIYYSQIVNDFQKGDIAEGYSVSREKKESFPLTVTSAQKNPTAFYLCASSGQGDGNTIYFGEGSWLTVV.

This chain connects TRBV2 to TRBJ1-2; D gene uncertain. V was shortened by 3 bases and J by 6 bases, with 11 bases between the two germline ends. The CDR3 runs to 13 residues. CDR1 and CDR2 (germline): SNHLY, FYNNEI. CDR3 sequence: CASSERRADGYTF. The CDR3, as DNA: TGTGCCAGCAGTGAGAGGAGGGCTGATGGCTACACCTTC. The whole variable domain, remainder taken from reference TRBV2 and TRBJ1-2, is EPEVTQTPSHQVTQMGQEVILRCVPISNHLYFYWYRQILGQKVEFLVSFYNNEISEKSEIFDDQFSVERPDGSNFTLKIRSTKLEDSAMYFCASSERRADGYTFGSGTRLTVV.

This sequence joins TRBV7-2 and TRBJ2-1; D is possibly TRBD1 (5 bases). Looked up from germline, CDR1 is SGHTA and CDR2 is FQGNSA. V lost 6 bases, J lost 5 bases, and 17 bases lay in between. CDR3 length: 15 residues. CDR3 amino acids: CASRSQVLMNNEQFF. The CDR3 DNA is TGTGCCAGCAGGTCACAGGTCCTGATGAACAATGAGCAGTTCTTC.

The chain carries TRBV28 and TRBJ2-7; 8 bases map to TRBD2. The CDR3 is 15 amino acids. The junction had 9 bases not matched to a gene; V was cut back by 8 bases and J by 0 bases. Germline CDR1 reads MDHEN; CDR2 reads SYDVKM. DNA for the CDR3: TGTGCCAGCCTAAGGCGGGGGGCGGGCTCCTACGAGCAGTACTTC. Translating gives CASLRRGAGSYEQYF.

The chain combines TRBV12-5 with TRBJ1-2; maybe TRBD1 (6 bases). There are 14 residues in the CDR3. Trimming removed 8 bases at V and 4 bases at J, with 17 bases between. Germline CDR1 reads LGHNT; CDR2 reads FRNRAP. The CDR3 loop reads CASSDLTGTYGYTF. In nucleotides, the CDR3 is TGTGCTAGTTCCGATCTTACAGGGACCTATGGCTACACCTTC.

J is TRBJ2-1 and V is TRBV4-1, with TRBD2 as a possible D gene (5 bases). This CDR3 region has 15 residues. CDR1 is MGHRA, CDR2 YSYEKL, per germline. Between the trimmed V and J ends, which lost 0 bases and 4 bases, there was a span of 10 bases. CDR3 coding DNA: TGCGCCAGCAGCCAAGACGGCGGAGGTTACAATGAGCAGTTCTTC. Encoded protein: CASSQDGGGYNEQFF.

The genes are TRBV20-1 and TRBJ1-1; 7 positions agree with TRBD1. V trimming: 3 bases; J trimming: 1 base; junction bases outside the gene matches: 5. This CDR3 contains 14 residues. Germline assignment: CDR1 DFQATT and CDR2 SNEGSKA (reference sequence). Here the CDR3 DNA reads TGCAGTGCTAGTACGGGACAGACGAACACTGAAGCTTTCTTT. Residues: CSASTGQTNTEAFF.

In its sample, this clone was seen once. The J gene is TRBJ1-4, the V gene TRBV21-1; TRBD1 is the table's D call, not checked against the DNA. TRBV21-1 is a pseudogene. The CDR3 spans 15 residues. The CDR3 region has the DNA TGTGCCAGCAGCAGCCAGACAGCGCTTAATGAAAAACTGTTTTTT. It yields the protein CASSSQTALNEKLFF.

This rearrangement joins TRBV19 to TRBJ1-2; tentative D call: TRBD1 (6 bases). The CDR3 totals 14 residues. V lost 1 base to trimming and J lost 4 bases, with 10 bases between them. CDR1 and CDR2 from the germline V gene are LNHDA and SQIVND (reference sequence). The CDR3 DNA reads TGTGCCAGTAGTATAGTTATGGACAGCTATGGCTACACCTTC. Its translation is CASSIVMDSYGYTF.

This sequence joins TRBV28 and TRBJ2-7, with 10 positions matching TRBD2. The junction had 10 bases not matched to a gene; V was cut back by 1 base and J by 4 bases. The CDR3 is made up of 17 amino acids. The germline V gene has CDR1 MDHEN and CDR2 SYDVKM. The chain's CDR3 is CASSLLRASGSGYEQYF. CDR3 in DNA: TGTGCCAGCAGTTTATTGAGGGCTAGCGGGAGCGGGTACGAGCAGTACTTC.

This clone has a single count. The V call is TRBV29-1, the J call TRBJ2-5; D perhaps matches TRBD1 (6 bases). From germline, CDR1 is SQVTM and CDR2 ANQGSEA. The CDR3 covers 13 residues. V shed 7 bases and J shed 1 base, with 13 bases lying between them. DNA of the CDR3: TGCAGCGCCACGGACAGCCTCCAAGAGACCCAGTACTTC. Its translation is CSATDSLQETQYF.

This chain uses TRBV25-1 with TRBJ2-1; TRBD2 matches at 12 bases. Trimming took 2 bases from V and 9 from J; bases not matched to a gene: 5. This CDR3 contains 15 residues. Germline V gene data show CDR1 as MGHDK and CDR2 as SYGVNS. CDR3 bases: TGTGCCAGCAGTGAACAACTAGCGGGAGGCGGTGAGCAGTTCTTC. Residues: CASSEQLAGGGEQFF.

The chain links TRBV9 to TRBJ2-1, with TRBD1 as a possible D gene (6 bases). This CDR3 has 13 amino acids. V lost 7 bases, J lost 6 bases, and 14 bases lay in between. Germline V gives CDR1 SGDLS, CDR2 YYNGEE. The CDR3 DNA sequence: TGTGCCAGCGGCAGGGGTTCGTCCAATGAGCAGTTCTTC. Residues: CASGRGSSNEQFF.

CDR3 nucleotides: TGCAGTGCTAGTGTCGCCAGTGGAGCTAACTATGGCTACACCTTC. Amino acids: CSASVASGANYGYTF. The rearrangement uses TRBV20-1 and TRBJ1-2; unclear D gene. Germline CDR1 reads DFQATT; CDR2 reads SNEGSKA (reference sequence). With 3 bases removed from V and 0 bases from J, the gap between germline ends came to 14 bases. The CDR3 has 15 amino acids.

This clone appeared a few times. The gene calls are TRBV30 and TRBJ1-6; 10 bases align to TRBD1. The CDR3 has 14 residues. V gave up 2 bases and J gave up 7 bases; unmatched junction bases: 2. CDR1 GTSNPN and CDR2 SVGIG come from the germline V gene (reference sequence). The CDR3 here is CAWSRTGGNSPLHF. CDR3 coding DNA: TGTGCCTGGAGTCGGACAGGGGGGAATTCACCCCTCCACTTT.

This chain joins TRBV5-4 and TRBJ1-3, with 7 bases lining up with TRBD1. V lost 1 base, J lost 2 bases, and 9 bases stayed unmatched. The V gene's germline CDR1 is SGHNT and CDR2 YYREEE (reference sequence). The CDR3 sequence is 17 residues long. Here the CDR3 DNA reads TGTGCCAGCAGCTTGAATCCGTACAGGGGAACTGGAAACACCATATATTTT. Encoded protein: CASSLNPYRGTGNTIYF.

This clone was seen only once. The chain uses TRBV10-2 and TRBJ2-2; 12 positions match TRBD2. Trimming took 3 bases from V and 5 from J; bases not matched to a gene: 4. In germline, CDR1 is WSHSY, CDR2 SAAADI. The CDR3 has 16 amino acids. Written as DNA, the CDR3 is TGCGCCAGCAGTGACCCACTAGCGGGGGGTACCGGGGAGCTGTTTTTT. Translated, it gives CASSDPLAGGTGELFF.

The gene calls are TRBV5-8 and TRBJ2-4; 12 nucleotides line up with TRBD2. After removal of 1 base from V and 0 bases from J, the junction contained 5 bases not matched to a gene. Per germline, CDR1 SGHTS and CDR2 YDEGEE. The CDR3 length is 18 residues. The CDR3 here is CASSLTSGGTLAKNIQYF. The CDR3 DNA sequence: TGTGCCAGCAGCTTGACTAGCGGGGGGACCTTAGCCAAAAACATTCAGTACTTC.

The chain couples TRBV29-1 to TRBJ1-2; TRBD1 is a possible D gene (6 bases). The length of the CDR3 is 12 residues. V lost 2 bases and J lost 4, with 8 bases in between. Germline V gene lookup returns CDR1 SQVTM and CDR2 ANQGSEA. CDR3 loop: CSVESTGYGYTF. The CDR3 coding sequence is TGCAGCGTTGAATCGACAGGCTATGGCTACACCTTC.